One and the same sample provided the 6 T cell receptor beta chains below, sequenced in a study of T-cell reconstitution after alpha-beta-depleted transplantation in children. Using unique molecular identifiers, the investigators prepared the TCRbeta library. TCRdb called the PCR reads again in MiXCR, with one record for every CDR3 protein. In the table there are 230,000 or so distinct CDR3 sequences, 9.7% of which are singletons. The starting material was PBMCs from the stem cell graft donor, obtained from the stem cell graft. The receptor set was obtained from a human donor who donated a stem cell graft to a child with SCID.

In its sample, this clonotype was seen many times. The chain joins TRBV5-1 to TRBJ1-1; tentatively, D is TRBD1 (5 bases). The germline V gene encodes CDR1 SGHRS and CDR2 YFSETQ. V shed 4 bases and J shed 1 base, with 8 bases lying between them. This CDR3 spans 13 amino acids. The CDR3 reads CASSTGQNTEAFF. CDR3 sequence (DNA): TGCGCCAGCAGCACTGGACAGAACACTGAAGCTTTCTTT.

In its sample, this clonotype was seen many times. The chain carries TRBV20-1 and TRBJ1-1; no definite D call. Trimming stripped 5 bases from V and 5 bases from J, with 12 bases between. The CDR3 is made up of 12 amino acids. Germline CDR1 and CDR2: DFQATT and SNEGSKA (reference sequence). This CDR3 reads CSARSLGTEAFF. The CDR3 DNA reads as TGCAGTGCTCGTAGTTTGGGGACTGAAGCTTTCTTT.

In its sample, this clonotype was seen many times. The chain combines TRBV20-1 with TRBJ2-7, with 7 bases identical to TRBD2. The CDR3 covers 13 residues. CDR1 is DFQATT and CDR2 is SNEGSKA in the germline V gene (reference sequence). After removal of 3 bases from V and 0 bases from J, the junction contained 2 bases not matched to a gene. For the CDR3, the DNA is TGCAGTGCTAGCGGGGGGAGCTCCTACGAGCAGTACTTC. Translating gives CSASGGSSYEQYF.

In this sample, this clonotype turned up many times. The chain couples TRBV6-1 to TRBJ2-3; 11 bases match TRBD2. V lost 6 bases, J lost 2 bases, and 4 bases stayed unmatched. Per the germline V gene, CDR1 is MNHNS and CDR2 is SASEGT. CDR3 length equals 15 residues. The CDR3 DNA reads as TGTGCCAGCAGCGGTAGCGGGGGGGACACAGATACGCAGTATTTT. It specifies CASSGSGGDTDTQYF.

The CDR3 spells CASSLLVTKQFF. The CDR3 DNA sequence: TGTGCCAGCAGTTTACTAGTAACCAAGCAGTTCTTC. The chain is built from TRBV12-3 or TRBV12-4 and TRBJ2-1; no clear D. The ends were cut back, 2 bases at V and 11 bases at J, with 10 bases in the middle. The CDR3 length is 12 residues.

This clonotype has ten or more counts. The rearrangement links TRBV7-3 to TRBJ2-3; TRBD2 is a possible D gene (7 bases). Trimming pared 1 base from V and 10 bases from J, leaving 12 bases between. This CDR3 spans 13 amino acids. Germline V gene sequence: CDR1 SGHTA, CDR2 FQGTGA. Written as DNA, the CDR3 is TGTGCCAGCAGCTTAAATTCGGGGGGCTCGCAGTATTTT. Translating it yields CASSLNSGGSQYF.